These 13 T cell receptor beta chains were all obtained from the same sample, sequenced in a study of cytotoxic CD8 clonotypes in ibrutinib-treated CLL. Repertoires were generated with immunoSEQ multiplex PCR, while TCRdb's copy carries only in-frame clones and drops some. In the table there are some 150,000 clones, 60% to 85% of which are singletons. Sequenced material: PBMCs, taken after 12 months of ibrutinib treatment. These receptors were obtained from a human donor with chronic lymphocytic leukemia.

The chain carries TRBV6-5 and TRBJ2-1; D perhaps matches TRBD1 (6 bases). The CDR3 is 15 amino acids. V lost 6 bases and J 4 bases, leaving 16 bases between the germline ends. The germline gives CDR1 MNHEY, CDR2 SVGAGI. CDR3 protein: CASSNDRIFYNEQFF. CDR3 DNA sequence: TGTGCCAGCAGCAATGACAGGATATTTTACAATGAGCAGTTCTTC.

This clone occurred many times. J is TRBJ2-7 and V is TRBV7-2, with a tentative D call TRBD1 (5 bases). Germline CDR1 is SGHTA and CDR2 is FQGNSA. Trimming stripped 2 bases from V and 3 bases from J, with 20 bases between. This CDR3 has 17 residues. The CDR3 loop is CASSLRPQAKRSYEQYF. CDR3 DNA: TGTGCCAGCAGCTTACGTCCACAGGCTAAGAGGAGCTACGAGCAGTACTTC.

The CDR3 is CAGGTGGSGNTIYF. CDR3 nucleotides: TGTGCCGGGGGAACAGGGGGTTCTGGAAACACCATATATTTT. V gene TRBV30 combines with J gene TRBJ1-3; 8 bases map to TRBD1. Trimming took 8 bases from V and 1 from J; bases not matched to a gene: 7. Germline V lookup: CDR1 GTSNPN, CDR2 SVGIG (reference sequence). The CDR3 length is 14 residues.

The genes are TRBV7-2 and TRBJ2-5; D unclear. The length of the CDR3 is 15 residues. Germline CDR1 reads SGHTA; CDR2 reads FQGNSA. V lost 2 bases and J lost 1, with 11 bases in between. DNA of the CDR3: TGTGCCAGCAGCTTATTTATGGGTTCCCAAGAGACCCAGTACTTC. Its translation: CASSLFMGSQETQYF.

The chain carries TRBV6-1 and TRBJ2-1; D unclear. V shed 4 bases and J shed 4 bases, with 11 bases lying between them. The CDR3 sequence is 14 residues long. Germline V CDR1 and CDR2: MNHNS, SASEGT. CDR3 DNA: TGTGCCAGCAGTGGGTGGGCACAATACAATGAGCAGTTCTTC. The encoded protein is CASSGWAQYNEQFF.

The chain recombines TRBV5-1 with TRBJ2-1, with 8 bases that match TRBD1. Germline CDR1 SGHRS, CDR2 YFSETQ. The CDR3 is made up of 14 amino acids. V lost 0 bases to trimming and J lost 6 bases; unmatched junction nucleotides: 2. DNA of the CDR3: TGCGCCAGCAGCTTGGGTACAGGGGGCAATGAGCAGTTCTTC. It codes for CASSLGTGGNEQFF.

The V call is TRBV19, the J call TRBJ2-2; no reliable D call. CDR1 and CDR2 from the germline V gene are LNHDA and SQIVND (reference sequence). V lost 4 bases to trimming and J lost 1 base, with 10 bases between them. This CDR3 region has 15 residues. CDR3 loop: CASSTYVRNTGELFF. CDR3 in DNA: TGTGCCAGTAGTACGTATGTGCGGAACACCGGGGAGCTGTTTTTT.

The J gene is TRBJ1-4, the V gene TRBV28; D gene ambiguous. Trimming took 6 bases from V and 3 from J, leaving 8 bases between them. CDR1 is MDHEN and CDR2 is SYDVKM in the germline V gene. This CDR3 is built from 13 residues. CDR3 protein: CASSELANEKLFF. CDR3 sequence (DNA): TGTGCCAGCAGCGAGTTGGCTAATGAAAAACTGTTTTTT.

In the case of this clone: Other DNA sequences in this sample translate to the same CDR3. The chain carries TRBV12-5 and TRBJ2-1; D gene uncertain. There are 11 residues in the CDR3. CDR1 is LGHNT, CDR2 FRNRAP, per germline. The V and J ends lost 6 bases and 2 bases respectively, with 2 bases between them. This chain's CDR3 is CASGTYNEQFF. For the CDR3, the DNA is TGTGCTAGTGGGACCTACAATGAGCAGTTCTTC.

This clone was seen a few times. The rearrangement uses TRBV2 and TRBJ1-2; D is possibly TRBD1 (5 bases). Germline values: CDR1 SNHLY, CDR2 FYNNEI. V dropped 5 bases and J dropped 2 bases, with 18 bases sitting between them. The CDR3 runs to 16 residues. The CDR3 reads CASSLFVAGPNYGYTF. DNA of the CDR3: TGTGCCAGCAGTCTTTTCGTGGCAGGGCCCAACTATGGCTACACCTTC.

This chain uses TRBV4-2 with TRBJ2-5; possibly TRBD1 or TRBD2 for D (5 bases each). CDR1 and CDR2 (germline): LGHNA, YNFKEQ. This CDR3 is built from 15 residues. Trimming removed 0 bases at V and 4 bases at J, with 12 bases between. CDR3 sequence reads: CASSQDDGGRETQYF. DNA of the CDR3: TGTGCCAGCAGCCAAGATGATGGGGGACGAGAGACCCAGTACTTC.

This clone appeared a single time. The junction departs from the called germline gene at one end, perhaps through a read error. This sequence joins TRBV7-7 and TRBJ2-7; 9 positions agree with TRBD2. The germline V gene encodes CDR1 SSHAT and CDR2 FNYEAQ (reference sequence). CDR3 size: 14 residues. The CDR3 nucleotides read TGTGCTAGCAGCTTAGATCCTAGCGGGACCGAGCAGTACTTC. This codes for CASSLDPSGTEQYF. The variable domain in full, with the rest retrieved from reference TRBV7-7 and TRBJ2-7, is GAGVSQSPRYKVTKRGQDVTLRCDPISSHATLYWYQQALGQGPEFLTYFNYEAQPDKSGLPSDRFSAERPEGSISTLTIQRTEQRDSAMYRCASSLDPSGTEQYFGPGTRLTVT.

V usage is TRBV11-3 and J usage is TRBJ2-1; the match to TRBD2 covers 11 bases. V lost 5 bases, J lost 3 bases, and 9 bases stayed unmatched. Germline V lookup: CDR1 SGHNT, CDR2 YENEEA. This CDR3 comprises 17 residues. The CDR3: CASSQGGLADIYNEQFF. The CDR3 nucleotides are TGTGCCAGCAGCCAGGGGGGACTAGCGGATATCTACAATGAGCAGTTCTTC.